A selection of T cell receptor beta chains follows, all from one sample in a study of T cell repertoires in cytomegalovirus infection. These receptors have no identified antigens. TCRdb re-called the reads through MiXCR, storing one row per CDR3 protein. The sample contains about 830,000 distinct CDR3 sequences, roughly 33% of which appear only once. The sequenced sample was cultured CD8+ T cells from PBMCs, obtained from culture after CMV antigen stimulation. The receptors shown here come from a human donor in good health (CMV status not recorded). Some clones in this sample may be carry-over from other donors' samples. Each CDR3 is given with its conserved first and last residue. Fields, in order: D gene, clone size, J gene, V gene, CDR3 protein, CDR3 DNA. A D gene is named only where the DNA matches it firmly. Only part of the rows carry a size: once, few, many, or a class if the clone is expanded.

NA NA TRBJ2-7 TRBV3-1 CASSQEGHGYYEQYF TGTGCCAGCAGCCAAGAAGGGCATGGATACTACGAGCAGTACTTC
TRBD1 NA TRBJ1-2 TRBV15 CATSSNPGQRNYGYTF TGTGCCACCAGCAGCAATCCGGGACAGCGGAACTATGGCTACACCTTC
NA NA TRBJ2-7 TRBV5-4 CASSTESGGEQYF TGTGCCAGCAGCACGGAATCCGGCGGGGAGCAGTACTTC
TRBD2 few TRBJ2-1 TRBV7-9 CASSLGIVSGGTNNEQFF TGTGCCAGCAGCTTAGGGATCGTTAGCGGGGGAACAAACAATGAGCAGTTCTTC
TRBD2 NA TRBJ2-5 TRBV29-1 CSVEENPPESGTSGGAGETQYF TGCAGCGTTGAAGAAAATCCCCCGGAAAGCGGGACTAGCGGGGGGGCGGGAGAGACCCAGTACTTC
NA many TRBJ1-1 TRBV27 CASSFGGKMAEAFF TGTGCCAGCAGTTTTGGCGGGAAGATGGCTGAAGCTTTCTTT
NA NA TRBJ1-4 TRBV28 CASRPPDGHEKLFF TGTGCCAGCAGACCCCCGGACGGACATGAAAAACTGTTTTTT
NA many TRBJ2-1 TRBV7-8 CASTSSLSSYNEQFF TGTGCCAGCACCAGTAGTCTGAGCTCCTACAATGAGCAGTTCTTC
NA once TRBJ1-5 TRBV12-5 CASGPGGGGQSQHF TGTGCCAGTGGTCCGGGCGGGGGGGGTCAGTCCCAGCATTTT
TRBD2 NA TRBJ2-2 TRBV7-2 CASSELAGGPPGELFF TGTGCCAGCAGCGAACTAGCGGGGGGGCCCCCCGGGGAGCTGTTTTTT
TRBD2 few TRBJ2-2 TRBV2 CASSGLAGGVVELFF TGTGCCAGCAGTGGACTAGCGGGGGGTGTGGTCGAGCTGTTTTTT
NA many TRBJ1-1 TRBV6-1 CASSLYRENTEAFF TGTGCCAGCAGTCTGTACAGGGAGAACACTGAAGCTTTCTTT
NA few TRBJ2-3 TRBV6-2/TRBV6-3 CASSYTPPDTQYF TGTGCCAGCAGTTATACTCCGCCAGATACGCAGTATTTT
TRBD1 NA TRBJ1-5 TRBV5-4 CASSVQGWNQPQHF TGTGCCAGCAGCGTACAGGGGTGGAATCAGCCCCAGCATTTT
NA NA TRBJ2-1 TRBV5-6 CASSARYGGRRPFWFF TGTGCCAGCAGCGCCCGTTACGGGGGGCGCCGCCCTTTTTGGTTCTTC
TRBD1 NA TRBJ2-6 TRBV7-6 CASSHEQGLAGANVLTF TGTGCCAGCAGCCATGAACAGGGGTTAGCTGGGGCCAACGTCCTGACTTTC
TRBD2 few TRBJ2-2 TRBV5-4 CASSVGLAGNTGELFF TGTGCCAGCAGCGTGGGACTAGCGGGAAACACCGGGGAGCTGTTTTTT